This T cell receptor beta chain was recorded in a study of T cell repertoires in cytomegalovirus infection. In the study overall: CMV infection plus the matching HLA type was flagged by public TCR beta signatures.

This clonotype turned up a few times. The antigen is undetermined. Study-wide results and limits: Across the ex vivo response, the dominant clonotypes were HLA-C-restricted CMV-specific TCR beta clonotypes.

One entry per CDR3 protein, called by TCRdb with MiXCR from the reads. The sample lists hundreds of thousands of distinct CDR3 sequences, around a third occurring once. There are 18 residues in the CDR3. The V gene end was trimmed by 5 bases and the J gene end by 1 base; junction bases not matched to a gene: 12. Per the germline V gene, CDR1 is MNHNS and CDR2 is SASEGT. Sequencing was performed on cultured PBMCs, taken from culture after CMV antigen stimulation. The V gene is TRBV6-1, the J gene TRBJ2-2; 8 bases are shared with TRBD1. This sequence originates from a human donor in good health (CMV status not recorded). Some clones in this sample may be carry-over from other donors' samples. CDR3 nucleotide sequence: TGTGCCAGCAGTCCTCGGTCGCAGGGGGCGGGGAACACCGGGGAGCTGTTTTTT. It encodes CASSPRSQGAGNTGELFF.